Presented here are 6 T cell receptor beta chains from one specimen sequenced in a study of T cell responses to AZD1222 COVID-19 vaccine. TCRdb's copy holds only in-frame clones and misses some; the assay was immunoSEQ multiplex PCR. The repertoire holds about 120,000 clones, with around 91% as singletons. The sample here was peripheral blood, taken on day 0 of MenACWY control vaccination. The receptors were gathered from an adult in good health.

CDR3: CASSWVGRANTEAFF. CDR3 DNA sequence: TGTGCCAGCAGTTGGGTGGGTCGGGCGAACACTGAAGCTTTCTTT. V is TRBV27 and J is TRBJ1-1, with D uncertain. This CDR3 contains 15 residues. Per the germline V gene, CDR1 is MNHEY and CDR2 is SMNVEV (reference sequence). Trimming cost V 4 bases and J 1 base, with 13 bases left between them.

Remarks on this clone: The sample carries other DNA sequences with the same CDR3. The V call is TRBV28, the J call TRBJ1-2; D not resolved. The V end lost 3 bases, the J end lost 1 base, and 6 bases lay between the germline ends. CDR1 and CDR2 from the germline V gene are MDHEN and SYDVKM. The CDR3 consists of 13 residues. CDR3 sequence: CASSLRVNYGYTF. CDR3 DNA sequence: TGTGCCAGCAGTTTGAGGGTTAACTATGGCTACACCTTC.

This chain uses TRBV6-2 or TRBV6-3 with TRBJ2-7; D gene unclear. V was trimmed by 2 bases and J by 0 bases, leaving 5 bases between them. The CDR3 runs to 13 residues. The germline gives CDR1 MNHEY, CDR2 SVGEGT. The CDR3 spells CASSYLGSYEQYV. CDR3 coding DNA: TGTGCCAGCAGTTACCTCGGCTCCTACGAGCAGTACGTC.

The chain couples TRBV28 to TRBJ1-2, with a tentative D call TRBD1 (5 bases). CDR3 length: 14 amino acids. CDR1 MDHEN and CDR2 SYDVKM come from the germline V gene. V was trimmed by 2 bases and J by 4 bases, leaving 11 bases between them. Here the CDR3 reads CASSLEGPGYGYTF. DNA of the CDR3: TGTGCCAGCAGTTTAGAGGGGCCGGGCTATGGCTACACCTTC.

The CDR3 loop reads CASTPQGWMNIQYF. The CDR3 DNA reads TGTGCCAGCACCCCGCAGGGGTGGATGAACATTCAGTACTTC. J is TRBJ2-4 and V is TRBV11-2, with D possibly matching TRBD1 (6 bases). Germline lookup yields CDR1 SGHAT and CDR2 FQNNGV. The ends were cut back, 7 bases at V and 7 bases at J, with 17 bases in the middle. The CDR3 is made up of 14 amino acids.

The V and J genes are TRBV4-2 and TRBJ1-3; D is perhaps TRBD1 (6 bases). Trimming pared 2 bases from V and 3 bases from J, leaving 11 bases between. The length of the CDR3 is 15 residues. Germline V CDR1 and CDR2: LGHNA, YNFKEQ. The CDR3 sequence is CASSQPGAFGNTIYF. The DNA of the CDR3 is TGTGCCAGCAGCCAACCAGGGGCCTTTGGAAACACCATATATTTT.